The T cell receptor (beta chain) described here comes from a study of blood T cell repertoires in COVID-19. In the study overall: The origin of the acute and convalescent COVID-19 samples was the United States, Italy and Spain.

Per the study methods: Nucleated cell number was recorded as an estimate derived from reference gene primer amplification. Assay: immunoSEQ multiplex PCR; the TCRdb copy retains only in-frame clones and omits some. The V and J calls and clone size were taken over from that table, and D and trimming were inferred from the DNA. Among 300,000 to 400,000 clones listed, about nine tenths were seen once. Seattle's enrolled individuals joined amid active infection and were then monitored longitudinally. There are 17 residues in the CDR3. Germline loops: CDR1 MDHEN, CDR2 SYDVKM. Trimming pared 8 bases from V and 1 base from J, leaving 21 bases between.

The TCR was taken from a woman in her 70s with COVID-19, enrolled during active disease. Specimen: peripheral blood. The chain joins TRBV28 to TRBJ1-3, with TRBD1 as a possible D gene (5 bases). The CDR3 DNA sequence: TGTGCCAGCCTAACCCCCCAGGGAGGCCTTTCTGGAAACACCATATATTTT. This translates into CASLTPQGGLSGNTIYF. The whole variable domain, filled in from reference TRBV28 and TRBJ1-3, reads DVKVTQSSRYLVKRTGEKVFLECVQDMDHENMFWYRQDPGLGLRLIYFSYDVKMKEKGDIPEGYSVSREKKERFSLILESASTNQTSMYLCASLTPQGGLSGNTIYFGEGSWLTVV.